This is a list of T cell receptor beta chains from one sample in a study of blood T cell repertoires in COVID-19. Using immunoSEQ multiplex PCR, the repertoire was profiled, and TCRdb retains in-frame clones only, with some absent. The data hold over 130,000 clones, with about three quarters observed a single time. Sequenced input: peripheral blood. Every receptor here comes from a man over 45 with acute or convalescent COVID-19. Each CDR3 is given with its conserved first and last residue.

CDR3 protein: CASSVRAGSNYGYTF
V gene: TRBV9

CDR3 protein: CASSMRGGVAEAFF
V gene: TRBV19

CDR3 protein: CASSRKAGTPPAEAFF
V gene: TRBV11-2

CDR3 protein: CASSSGLAGSATGELFF
V gene: TRBV7-8

CDR3 protein: CASSLAPQAGAGELFF
V gene: TRBV5-8

CDR3 protein: CASSRDRGDGYTF
V gene: TRBV4-2

CDR3 protein: CASSAGGQGESSPLHF
V gene: TRBV6-1

CDR3 protein: CASRVLAGGPTDTQYF
V gene: TRBV2

CDR3 protein: CSASIRTGGEQYF
V gene: TRBV20-1

CDR3 protein: CASSLLTFRREDRHGYTF
V gene: TRBV5-6

CDR3 protein: CASSLATGADTQYF
V gene: TRBV11-2

CDR3 protein: CASSVEGANVLTF
V gene: TRBV9

CDR3 protein: CASSKTSGGTLNYGYTF
V gene: TRBV7-9